This T cell receptor beta chain is from a study of human CD8 memory T cell subsets. Libraries of TCR beta chains were produced by 5' RACE (UMI-labeled). Original analysis: Each TCR beta library had roughly 2,900 to 18,000 functional CDR3 beta clonotypes. TCRdb re-called the 5' RACE reads and gives one entry per CDR3 protein, without DNA. What appears here as the V and J calls and clone size reflects TCRdb's work, not the paper's. This sample's table reports approximately 7,000 distinct CDR3 sequences. On this clonotype itself: The target antigen is unknown.

This CDR3 is built from 16 residues. Germline CDR1 is SGHKS and CDR2 is YYEKEE (reference sequence). General study findings and limits: High diversity, at similar levels, marked stem-like memory and precursor exhausted T cells but not effector memory cells.

The sequence came from a human donor in good health. Sequencing input: CD8+ T cells from PBMCs. The chain combines TRBV5-5 with TRBJ2-7; TCRdb lists TRBD2, though no DNA is available to test this call. The CDR3 protein is CASSSLELAGLYEQYF.